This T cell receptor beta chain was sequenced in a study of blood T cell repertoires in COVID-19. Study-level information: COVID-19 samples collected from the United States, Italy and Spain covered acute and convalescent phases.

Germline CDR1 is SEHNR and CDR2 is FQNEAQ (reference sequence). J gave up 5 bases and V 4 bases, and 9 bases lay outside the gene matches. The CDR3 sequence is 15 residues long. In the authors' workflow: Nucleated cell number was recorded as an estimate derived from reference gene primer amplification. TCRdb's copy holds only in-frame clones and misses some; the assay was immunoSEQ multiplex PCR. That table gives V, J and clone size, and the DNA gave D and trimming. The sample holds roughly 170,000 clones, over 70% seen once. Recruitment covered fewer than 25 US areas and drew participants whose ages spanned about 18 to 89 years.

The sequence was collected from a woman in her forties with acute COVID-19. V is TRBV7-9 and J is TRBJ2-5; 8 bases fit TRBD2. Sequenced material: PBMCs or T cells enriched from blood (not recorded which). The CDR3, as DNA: TGTGCCAGCAGCTCCTCGGGTAGCGGGATGGAGACCCAGTACTTC. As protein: CASSSSGSGMETQYF.